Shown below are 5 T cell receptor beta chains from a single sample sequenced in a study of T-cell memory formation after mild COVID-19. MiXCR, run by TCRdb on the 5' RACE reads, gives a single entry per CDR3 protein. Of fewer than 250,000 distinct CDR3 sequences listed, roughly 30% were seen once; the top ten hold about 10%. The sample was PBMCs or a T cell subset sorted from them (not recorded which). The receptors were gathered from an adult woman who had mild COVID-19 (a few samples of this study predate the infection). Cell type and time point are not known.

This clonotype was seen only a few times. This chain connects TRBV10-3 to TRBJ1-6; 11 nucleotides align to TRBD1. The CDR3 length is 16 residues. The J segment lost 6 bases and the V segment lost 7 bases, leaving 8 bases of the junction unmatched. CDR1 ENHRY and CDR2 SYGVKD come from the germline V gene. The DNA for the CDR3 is TGTGCCATCAAGTCGGGACAGGGGGAGGGTAATTCACCCCTCCACTTT. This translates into CAIKSGQGEGNSPLHF.

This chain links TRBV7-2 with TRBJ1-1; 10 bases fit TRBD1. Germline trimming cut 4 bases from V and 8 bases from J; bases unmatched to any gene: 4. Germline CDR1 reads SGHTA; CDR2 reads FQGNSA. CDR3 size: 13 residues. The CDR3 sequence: CASSSTGQGEAFF. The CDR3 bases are TGTGCCAGCAGCTCAACGGGACAGGGGGAAGCTTTCTTT.

The CDR3 DNA reads as TGTGCCAGCAGCTTAAGCGGACAGTTTACTGAAGCTTTCTTT. This translates into CASSLSGQFTEAFF. The chain employs TRBV7-2 and TRBJ1-1; weak D call: TRBD1 (6 bases). The CDR3 consists of 14 residues. Germline V CDR1 and CDR2: SGHTA, FQGNSA. V was shortened by 2 bases and J by 5 bases, with 12 bases between the two germline ends.

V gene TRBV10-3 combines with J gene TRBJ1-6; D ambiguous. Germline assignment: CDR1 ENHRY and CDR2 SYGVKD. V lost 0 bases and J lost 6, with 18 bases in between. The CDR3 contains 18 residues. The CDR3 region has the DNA TGTGCCATCAGTGAGTCGAGGCAGGCCCAATCGGGTAATTCACCCCTCCACTTT. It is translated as CAISESRQAQSGNSPLHF.

CDR3 sequence: CASSDSSYEQYF. DNA for the CDR3: TGTGCCAGCAGCGACAGCTCCTACGAGCAGTACTTC. J is TRBJ2-7 and V is TRBV12-3 or TRBV12-4, with TRBD1 as a possible D gene (5 bases). CDR3 length: 12 residues. The V end lost 6 bases, the J end lost 0 bases, and 6 bases lay between the germline ends.